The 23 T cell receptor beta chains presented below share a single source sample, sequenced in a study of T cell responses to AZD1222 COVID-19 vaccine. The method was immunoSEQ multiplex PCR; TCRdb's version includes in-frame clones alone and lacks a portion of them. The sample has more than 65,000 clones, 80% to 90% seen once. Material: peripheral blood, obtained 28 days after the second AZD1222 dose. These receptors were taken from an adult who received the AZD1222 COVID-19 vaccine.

CDR3 DNA: TGTGCCAGCAGCGGGACAGGGCTAAGCTCCTATAATTCACCCCTCCACTTT. This gives the protein CASSGTGLSSYNSPLHF. The chain recombines TRBV7-9 with TRBJ1-6; 9 nucleotides line up with TRBD1. The trim removed 5 bases at V and 0 bases at J, leaving 5 bases unmatched. CDR1 and CDR2 from the germline V gene are SEHNR and FQNEAQ (reference sequence). CDR3 length: 17 residues.

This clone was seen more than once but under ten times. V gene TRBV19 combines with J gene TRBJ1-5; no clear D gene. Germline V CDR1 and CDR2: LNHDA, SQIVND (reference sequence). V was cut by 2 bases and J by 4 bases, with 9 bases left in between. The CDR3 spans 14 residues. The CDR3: CASSISAANQPQHF. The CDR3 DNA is TGTGCCAGTAGTATATCCGCAGCAAATCAGCCCCAGCATTTT.

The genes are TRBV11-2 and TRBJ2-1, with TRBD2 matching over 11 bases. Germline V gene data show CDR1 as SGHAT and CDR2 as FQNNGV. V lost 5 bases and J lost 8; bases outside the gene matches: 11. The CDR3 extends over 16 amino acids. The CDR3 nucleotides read TGTGCCAGCAGCCCCGCGCGACTAGCGGGGACGGATGAGCAGTTCTTC. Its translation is CASSPARLAGTDEQFF.

CDR3 amino acids: CASSLAQGGEKLFF. The DNA of the CDR3 is TGTGCCAGCAGCTTAGCACAGGGCGGGGAAAAACTGTTTTTT. The chain carries TRBV7-9 and TRBJ1-4, with D tentatively TRBD1 (6 bases). V lost 0 bases and J 8 bases, leaving 10 bases between the germline ends. Germline V gives CDR1 SEHNR, CDR2 FQNEAQ (reference sequence). The CDR3 totals 14 residues.

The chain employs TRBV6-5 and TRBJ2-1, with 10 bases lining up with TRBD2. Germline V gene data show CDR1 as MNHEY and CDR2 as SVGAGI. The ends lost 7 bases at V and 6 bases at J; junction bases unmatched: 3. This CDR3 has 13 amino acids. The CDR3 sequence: CASKASGGNEQFF. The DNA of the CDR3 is TGTGCCAGCAAGGCTAGCGGGGGCAATGAGCAGTTCTTC.

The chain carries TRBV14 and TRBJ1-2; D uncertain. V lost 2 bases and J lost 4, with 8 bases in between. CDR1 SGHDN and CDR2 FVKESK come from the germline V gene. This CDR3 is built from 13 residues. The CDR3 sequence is CASSQSVRYGYTF. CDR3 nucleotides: TGTGCCAGCAGCCAATCCGTCCGCTATGGCTACACCTTC.

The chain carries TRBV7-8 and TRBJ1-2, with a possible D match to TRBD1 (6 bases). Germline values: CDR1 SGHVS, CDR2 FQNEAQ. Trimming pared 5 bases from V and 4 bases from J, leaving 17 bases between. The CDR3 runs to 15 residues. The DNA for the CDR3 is TGTGCCAGCAGCAACCCGGGACACCTGATCTATGGCTACACCTTC. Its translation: CASSNPGHLIYGYTF.

CDR3 in DNA: TGTGCCAGCAGTTCTCTCCCACCGGGACAGGGCTACGAGCAGTACTTC. Translated, it gives CASSSLPPGQGYEQYF. The chain couples TRBV6-2 or TRBV6-3 to TRBJ2-7; 9 bases line up with TRBD1. Germline V CDR1 and CDR2: MNHEY, SVGEGT. V trimming: 4 bases; J trimming: 3 bases; junction bases outside the gene matches: 10. There are 16 residues in the CDR3.

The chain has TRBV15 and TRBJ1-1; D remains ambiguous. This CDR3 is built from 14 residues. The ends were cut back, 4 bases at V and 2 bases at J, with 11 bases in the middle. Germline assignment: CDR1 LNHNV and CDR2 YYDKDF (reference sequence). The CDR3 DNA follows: TGTGCCACCAGCATCTTGAAGGGCAACACTGAAGCTTTCTTT. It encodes CATSILKGNTEAFF. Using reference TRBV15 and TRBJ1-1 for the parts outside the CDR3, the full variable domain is DAMVIQNPRYQVTQFGKPVTLSCSQTLNHNVMYWYQQKSSQAPKLLFHYYDKDFNNEADTPDNFQSRRPNTSFCFLDIRSPGLGDTAMYLCATSILKGNTEAFFGQGTRLTVV.

The CDR3 bases are TGTGCCAGCAGCTTGGATGAAAGGGTGGGCCACGAGCAGTACTTC. Amino acid sequence: CASSLDERVGHEQYF. This rearrangement joins TRBV5-8 to TRBJ2-7; D call uncertain. Germline V lookup: CDR1 SGHTS, CDR2 YDEGEE. The CDR3 runs to 15 residues. Trimming left V 0 bases short and J 5 bases short, with 15 bases between.

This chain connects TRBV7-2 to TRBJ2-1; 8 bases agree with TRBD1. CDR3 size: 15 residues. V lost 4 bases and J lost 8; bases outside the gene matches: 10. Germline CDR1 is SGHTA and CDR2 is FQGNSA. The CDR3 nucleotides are TGTGCCAGCAGCTCCACAGGGGGTTCTTTCGATGAGCAGTTCTTC. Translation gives CASSSTGGSFDEQFF.

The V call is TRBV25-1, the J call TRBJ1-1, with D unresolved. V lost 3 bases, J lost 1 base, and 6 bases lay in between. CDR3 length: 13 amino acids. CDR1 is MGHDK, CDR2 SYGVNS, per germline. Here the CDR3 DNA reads TGTGCCAGCAGTGAGGGTAGGAACACTGAAGCTTTCTTT. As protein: CASSEGRNTEAFF.

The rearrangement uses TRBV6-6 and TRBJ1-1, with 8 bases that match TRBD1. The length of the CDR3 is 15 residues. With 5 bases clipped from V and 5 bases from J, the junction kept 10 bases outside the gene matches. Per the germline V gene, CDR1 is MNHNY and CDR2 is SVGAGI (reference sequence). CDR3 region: CASSDLGQGQTEAFF. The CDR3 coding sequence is TGTGCCAGCAGTGACCTTGGACAGGGACAGACTGAAGCTTTCTTT.

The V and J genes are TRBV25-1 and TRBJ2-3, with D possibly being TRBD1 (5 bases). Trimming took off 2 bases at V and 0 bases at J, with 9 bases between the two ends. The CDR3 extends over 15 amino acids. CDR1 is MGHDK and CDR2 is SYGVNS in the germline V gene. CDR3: CASSEQGWSTDTQYF. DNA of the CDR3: TGTGCCAGCAGTGAACAGGGATGGAGCACAGATACGCAGTATTTT.

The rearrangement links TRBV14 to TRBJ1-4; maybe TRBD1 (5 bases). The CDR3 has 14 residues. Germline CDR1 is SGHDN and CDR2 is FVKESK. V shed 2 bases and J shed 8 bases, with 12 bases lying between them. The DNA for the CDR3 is TGTGCCAGCAGCCAAATGGGACGCGAGGAAAAACTGTTTTTT. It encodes CASSQMGREEKLFF.

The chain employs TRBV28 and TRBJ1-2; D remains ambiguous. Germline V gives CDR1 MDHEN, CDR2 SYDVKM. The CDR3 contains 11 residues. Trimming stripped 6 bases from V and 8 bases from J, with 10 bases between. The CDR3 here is CASSYPQGYTF. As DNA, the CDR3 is TGTGCCAGCAGCTACCCCCAAGGCTACACCTTC.

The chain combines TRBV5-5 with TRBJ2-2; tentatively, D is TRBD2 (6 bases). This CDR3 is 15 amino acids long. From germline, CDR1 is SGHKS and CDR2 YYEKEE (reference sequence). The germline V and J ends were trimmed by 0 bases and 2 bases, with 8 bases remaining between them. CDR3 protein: CASSLDGRNTGELFF. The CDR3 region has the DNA TGTGCCAGCAGCTTGGACGGGAGAAACACCGGGGAGCTGTTTTTT.

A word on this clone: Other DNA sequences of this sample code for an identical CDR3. The CDR3 coding sequence is TGTGCCAGCAGCTTAACAGTCAACACTGAAGCTTTCTTT. As protein: CASSLTVNTEAFF. The chain joins TRBV7-3 to TRBJ1-1; D call uncertain. Trimming cost V 0 bases and J 2 bases, with 4 bases left between them. The CDR3 length is 13 residues. Germline V gene sequence: CDR1 SGHTA, CDR2 FQGTGA.

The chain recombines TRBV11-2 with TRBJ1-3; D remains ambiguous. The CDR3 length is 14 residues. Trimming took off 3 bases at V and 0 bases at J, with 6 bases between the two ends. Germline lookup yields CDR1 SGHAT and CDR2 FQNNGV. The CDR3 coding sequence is TGTGCCAGCAGCTTTACAAACTCTGGAAACACCATATATTTT. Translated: CASSFTNSGNTIYF.

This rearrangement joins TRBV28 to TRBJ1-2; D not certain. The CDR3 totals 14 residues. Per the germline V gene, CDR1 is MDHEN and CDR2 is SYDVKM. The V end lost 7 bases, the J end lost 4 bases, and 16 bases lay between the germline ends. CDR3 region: CASTPVTGGYGYTF. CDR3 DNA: TGTGCCAGCACCCCCGTGACGGGAGGCTATGGCTACACCTTC.

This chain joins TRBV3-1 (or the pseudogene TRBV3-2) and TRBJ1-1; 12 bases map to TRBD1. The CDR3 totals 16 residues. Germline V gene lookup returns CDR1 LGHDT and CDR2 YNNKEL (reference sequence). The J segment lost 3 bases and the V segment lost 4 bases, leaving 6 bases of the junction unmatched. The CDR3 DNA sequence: TGTGCCAGCAGCCCCGGGACAGGGGGCTTGGACACTGAAGCTTTCTTT. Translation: CASSPGTGGLDTEAFF.

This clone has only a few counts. The CDR3 DNA is TGTGCCAGCAGCTCCTTAGGACAGAACACTGAAGCTTTCTTT. It translates to CASSSLGQNTEAFF. V is TRBV11-2 and J is TRBJ1-1; tentatively, D is TRBD1 (5 bases). The CDR3 is 14 residues long. Germline V gene lookup returns CDR1 SGHAT and CDR2 FQNNGV. V lost 4 bases to trimming and J lost 1 base, with 10 bases between them.

The CDR3 DNA sequence: TGTGCCAGTGGGGGAGGGGTACATGAGCAGTTCTTC. Its translation is CASGGGVHEQFF. The chain joins TRBV19 to TRBJ2-1, with 7 bases matching TRBD2. V was pared by 8 bases and J by 8 bases, with 6 bases of the junction left unmatched. CDR1 LNHDA and CDR2 SQIVND come from the germline V gene (reference sequence). CDR3 length equals 12 residues. The full variable domain, with the rest looked up from reference TRBV19 and TRBJ2-1, is DGGITQSPKYLFRKEGQNVTLSCEQNLNHDAMYWYRQDPGQGLRLIYYSQIVNDFQKGDIAEGYSVSREKKESFPLTVTSAQKNPTAFYLCASGGGVHEQFFGPGTRLTVL.